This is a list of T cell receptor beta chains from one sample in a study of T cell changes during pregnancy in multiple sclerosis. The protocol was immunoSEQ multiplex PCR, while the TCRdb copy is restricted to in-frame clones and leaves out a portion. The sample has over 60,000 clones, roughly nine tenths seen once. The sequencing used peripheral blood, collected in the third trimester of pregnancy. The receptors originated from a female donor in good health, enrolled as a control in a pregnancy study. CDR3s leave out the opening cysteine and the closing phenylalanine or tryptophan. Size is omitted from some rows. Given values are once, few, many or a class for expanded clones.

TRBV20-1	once	SAYSGDQY
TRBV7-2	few	ASSLLARGYGYT
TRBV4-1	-	ASSQDQGETQY
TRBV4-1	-	ASSRTGDYGYT
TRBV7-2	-	ASSRRRAPETQY
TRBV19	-	ASSSPGTSGGYEQY
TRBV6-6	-	ASSFSGGPNTGELF
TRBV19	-	ASSLRNTEAF
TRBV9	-	ASSDWREFGTQY
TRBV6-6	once	ASSYRSSGGQETQY
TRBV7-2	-	ASSWRAGETQY
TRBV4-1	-	ASSQVMDRFDGYT
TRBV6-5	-	ASTTHPSGRYEQY
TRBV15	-	ATSRDYQGMNEQY
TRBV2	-	ASGQVAYNEQF
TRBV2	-	ASSLIRGGTTEAF
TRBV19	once	ASSIDTRRGNYEKLF
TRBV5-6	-	ASSLGWTGVEQPQH
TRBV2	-	ASSSLAGGTTDTQY
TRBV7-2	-	ASSLGTQGRGQKLF
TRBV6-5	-	ASGTSGYNEQF
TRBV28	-	ASSPWTSGKSYEQY
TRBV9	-	ASSVVAGTGNEQF
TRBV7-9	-	ASSFSDRGEQY
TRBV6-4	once	ASSAGNTGELF
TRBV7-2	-	ASSQNRAGYNSPLH